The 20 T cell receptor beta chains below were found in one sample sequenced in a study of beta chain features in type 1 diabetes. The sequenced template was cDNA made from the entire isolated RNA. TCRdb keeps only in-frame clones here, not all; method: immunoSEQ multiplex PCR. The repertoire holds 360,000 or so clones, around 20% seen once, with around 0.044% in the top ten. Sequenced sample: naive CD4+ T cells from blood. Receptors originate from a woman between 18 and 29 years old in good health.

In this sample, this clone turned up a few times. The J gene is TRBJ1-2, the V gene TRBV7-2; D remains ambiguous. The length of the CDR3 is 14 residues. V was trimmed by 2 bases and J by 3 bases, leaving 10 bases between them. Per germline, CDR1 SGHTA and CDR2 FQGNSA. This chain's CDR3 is CASSLFPSYYGYTF. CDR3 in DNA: TGTGCCAGCAGCTTATTTCCCAGTTACTATGGCTACACCTTC.

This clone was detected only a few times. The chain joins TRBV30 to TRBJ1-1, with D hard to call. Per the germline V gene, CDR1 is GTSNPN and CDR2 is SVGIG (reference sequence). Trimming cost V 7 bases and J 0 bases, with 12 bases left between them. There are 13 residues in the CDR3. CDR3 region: CASLDGMNTEAFF. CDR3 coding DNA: TGTGCCTCCCTCGACGGGATGAACACTGAAGCTTTCTTT.

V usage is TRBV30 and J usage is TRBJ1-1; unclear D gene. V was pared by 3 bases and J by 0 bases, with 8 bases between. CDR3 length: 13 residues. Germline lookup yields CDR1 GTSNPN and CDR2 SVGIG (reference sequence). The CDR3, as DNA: TGTGCCTGGAGCGCCACAATGAACACTGAAGCTTTCTTT. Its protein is CAWSATMNTEAFF.

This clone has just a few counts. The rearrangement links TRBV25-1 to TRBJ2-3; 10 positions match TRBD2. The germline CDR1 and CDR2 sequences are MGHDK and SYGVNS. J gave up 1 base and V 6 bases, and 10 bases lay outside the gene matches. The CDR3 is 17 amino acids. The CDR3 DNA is TGTGCCAGCAGCGCAATCAGCGGGAGGGCCGGCACAGATACGCAGTATTTT. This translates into CASSAISGRAGTDTQYF.

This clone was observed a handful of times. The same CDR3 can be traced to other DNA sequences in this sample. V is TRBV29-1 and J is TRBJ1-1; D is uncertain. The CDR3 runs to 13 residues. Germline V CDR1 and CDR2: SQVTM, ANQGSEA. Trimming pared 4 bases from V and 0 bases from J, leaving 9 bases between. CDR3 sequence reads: CSVAGRLNTEAFF. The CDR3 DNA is TGCAGCGTTGCAGGTCGGTTGAACACTGAAGCTTTCTTT.

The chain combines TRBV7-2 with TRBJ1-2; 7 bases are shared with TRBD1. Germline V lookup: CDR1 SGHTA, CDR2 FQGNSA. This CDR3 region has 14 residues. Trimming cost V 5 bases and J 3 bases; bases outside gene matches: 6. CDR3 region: CASSRQGVDYGYTF. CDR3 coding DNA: TGTGCCAGCAGCCGACAGGGAGTTGACTATGGCTACACCTTC.

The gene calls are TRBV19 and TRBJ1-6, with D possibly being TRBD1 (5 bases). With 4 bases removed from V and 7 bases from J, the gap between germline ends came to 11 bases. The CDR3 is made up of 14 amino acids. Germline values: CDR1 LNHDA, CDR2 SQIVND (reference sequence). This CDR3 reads CASSNTGSNSPLHF. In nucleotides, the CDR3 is TGTGCCAGTAGTAATACAGGATCCAATTCACCCCTCCACTTT.

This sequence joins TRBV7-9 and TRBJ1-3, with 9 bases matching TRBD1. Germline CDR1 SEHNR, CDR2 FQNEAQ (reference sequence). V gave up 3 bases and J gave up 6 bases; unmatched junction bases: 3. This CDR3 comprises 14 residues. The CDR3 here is CASSFGTGSNTIYF. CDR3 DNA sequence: TGTGCCAGCAGCTTCGGGACAGGGTCAAACACCATATATTTT.

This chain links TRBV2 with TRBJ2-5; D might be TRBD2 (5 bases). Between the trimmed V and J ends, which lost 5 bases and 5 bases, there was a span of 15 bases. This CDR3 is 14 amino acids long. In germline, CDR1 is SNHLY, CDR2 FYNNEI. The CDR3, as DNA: TGTGCCAGCAGTAGTCTCAGCCGGGGTGAGACCCAGTACTTC. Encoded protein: CASSSLSRGETQYF. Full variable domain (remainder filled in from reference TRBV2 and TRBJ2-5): EPEVTQTPSHQVTQMGQEVILRCVPISNHLYFYWYRQILGQKVEFLVSFYNNEISEKSEIFDDQFSVERPDGSNFTLKIRSTKLEDSAMYFCASSSLSRGETQYFGPGTRLLVL.

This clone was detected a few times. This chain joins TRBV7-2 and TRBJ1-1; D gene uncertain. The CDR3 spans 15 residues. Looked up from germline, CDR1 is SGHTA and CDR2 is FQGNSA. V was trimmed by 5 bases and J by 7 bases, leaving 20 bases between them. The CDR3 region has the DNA TGTGCCAGCAGCCGTCGAAACTTGGTAGCGGGTGAAGCTTTCTTT. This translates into CASSRRNLVAGEAFF.

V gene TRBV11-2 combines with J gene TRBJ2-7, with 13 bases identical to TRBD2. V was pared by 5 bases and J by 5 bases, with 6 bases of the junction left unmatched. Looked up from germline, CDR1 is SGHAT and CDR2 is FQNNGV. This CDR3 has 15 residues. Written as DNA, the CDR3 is TGTGCCAGCAGCCCTAGAGGGACTAGCGGGGACGAGCAGTACTTC. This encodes CASSPRGTSGDEQYF. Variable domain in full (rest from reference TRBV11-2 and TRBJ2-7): EAGVAQSPRYKIIEKRQSVAFWCNPISGHATLYWYQQILGQGPKLLIQFQNNGVVDDSQLPKDRFSAERLKGVDSTLKIQPAKLEDSAVYLCASSPRGTSGDEQYFGPGTRLTVT.

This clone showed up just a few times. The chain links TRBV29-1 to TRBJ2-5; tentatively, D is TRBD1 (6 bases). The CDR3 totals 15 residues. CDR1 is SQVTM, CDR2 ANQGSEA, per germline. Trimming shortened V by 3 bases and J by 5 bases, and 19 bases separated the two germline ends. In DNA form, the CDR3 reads TGCAGCGTTGATGGCGAGACAGGCCTGCGGGAGACCCAGTACTTC. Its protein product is CSVDGETGLRETQYF. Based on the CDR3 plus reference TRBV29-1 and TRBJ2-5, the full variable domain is SAVISQKPSRDICQRGTSLTIQCQVDSQVTMMFWYRQQPGQSLTLIATANQGSEATYESGFVIDKFPISRPNLTFSTLTVSNMSPEDSSIYLCSVDGETGLRETQYFGPGTRLLVL.

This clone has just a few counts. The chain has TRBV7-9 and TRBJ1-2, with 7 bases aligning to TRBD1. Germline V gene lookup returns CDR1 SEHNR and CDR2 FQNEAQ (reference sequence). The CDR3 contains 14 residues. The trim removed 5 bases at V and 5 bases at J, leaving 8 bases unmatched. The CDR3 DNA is TGTGCCAGCAGCACCACCGGGACAGATTATGGCTACACCTTC. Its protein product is CASSTTGTDYGYTF.

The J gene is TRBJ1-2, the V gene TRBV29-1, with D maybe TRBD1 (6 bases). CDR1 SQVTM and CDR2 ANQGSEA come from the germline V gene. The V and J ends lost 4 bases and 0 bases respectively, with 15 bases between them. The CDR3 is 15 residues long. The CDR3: CSVGGTPRTNYGYTF. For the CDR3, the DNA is TGCAGCGTTGGAGGGACACCTCGTACTAACTATGGCTACACCTTC.

CDR3 nucleotide sequence: TGTGCCAGCAGCGTGGGACTAGTGAATGAGCAGTTCTTC. It encodes CASSVGLVNEQFF. The J gene is TRBJ2-1, the V gene TRBV9, with 8 bases fitting TRBD2. Germline lookup yields CDR1 SGDLS and CDR2 YYNGEE. The J segment lost 7 bases and the V segment lost 2 bases, leaving 2 bases of the junction unmatched. This CDR3 is 13 amino acids long.

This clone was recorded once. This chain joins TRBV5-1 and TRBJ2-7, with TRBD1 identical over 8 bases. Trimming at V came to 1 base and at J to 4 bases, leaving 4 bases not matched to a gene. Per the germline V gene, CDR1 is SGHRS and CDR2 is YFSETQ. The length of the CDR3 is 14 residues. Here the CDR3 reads CASSLTGQEYEQYF. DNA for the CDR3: TGCGCCAGCAGCTTGACGGGACAGGAATACGAGCAGTACTTC.

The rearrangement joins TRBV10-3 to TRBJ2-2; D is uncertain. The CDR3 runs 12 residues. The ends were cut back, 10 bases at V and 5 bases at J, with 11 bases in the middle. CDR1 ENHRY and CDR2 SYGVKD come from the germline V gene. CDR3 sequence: CASRSGTGELFF. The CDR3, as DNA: TGTGCCAGTAGGAGTGGAACCGGGGAGCTGTTTTTT.

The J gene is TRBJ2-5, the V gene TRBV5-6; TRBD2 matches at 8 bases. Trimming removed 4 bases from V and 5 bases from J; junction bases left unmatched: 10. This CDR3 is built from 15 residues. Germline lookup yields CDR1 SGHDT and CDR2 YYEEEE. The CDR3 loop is CASSHSGGARETQYF. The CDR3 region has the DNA TGTGCCAGCAGCCACAGCGGGGGCGCTAGGGAGACCCAGTACTTC. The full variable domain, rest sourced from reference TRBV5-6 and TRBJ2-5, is DAGVTQSPTHLIKTRGQQVTLRCSPKSGHDTVSWYQQALGQGPQFIFQYYEEEERQRGNFPDRFSGHQFPNYSSELNVNALLLGDSALYLCASSHSGGARETQYFGPGTRLLVL.

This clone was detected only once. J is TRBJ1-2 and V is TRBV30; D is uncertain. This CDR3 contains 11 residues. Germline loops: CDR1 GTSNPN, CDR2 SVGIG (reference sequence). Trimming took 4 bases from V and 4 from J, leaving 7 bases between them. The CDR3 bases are TGTGCCTGGACAGAATCCTATGGCTACACCTTC. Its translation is CAWTESYGYTF.

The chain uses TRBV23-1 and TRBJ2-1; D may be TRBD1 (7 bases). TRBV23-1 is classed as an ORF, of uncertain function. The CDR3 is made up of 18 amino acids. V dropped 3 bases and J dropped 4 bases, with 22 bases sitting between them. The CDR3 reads CASSHPPRGDPLYNEQFF. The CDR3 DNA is TGCGCCAGCAGTCACCCCCCCAGGGGGGACCCACTTTACAATGAGCAGTTCTTC.